The 21 T cell receptor beta chains presented below share a single source sample, sequenced in a study of cytomegalovirus exposure and HLA in healthy donors (dated by TCRdb to between 2016 and 2019). Library preparation employed the immunoSEQ multiplex PCR assay. For the multiplex PCR, a mixture combining 60 forward primers for TCR Vbeta segments and 13 reverse primers for TCR Jbeta segments was used. The source is immuneACCESS, and TCRdb retained only in-frame sequences with V and J called. Part of the clones is not carried over; for the studies checked, unresolved V genes explain less than half of this, and the remainder is unexplained. This sample gives 180,000 or so clones in total; roughly 85% of them show up just once. Of the sample, 11% to 15% is held by the ten largest clones. The sequenced sample consisted of PBMCs. These receptors were collected from a man aged 50-59 years in good health and CMV-seropositive.

The V call is TRBV10-2, the J call TRBJ1-3; a weak D match, TRBD1 (6 bases). This CDR3 is 15 amino acids long. The germline CDR1 and CDR2 sequences are WSHSY and SAAADI. V lost 3 bases and J 2 bases, leaving 11 bases between the germline ends. CDR3 sequence reads: CASSEIQGTGNTIYF. The CDR3 DNA is TGCGCCAGCAGTGAAATACAGGGTACTGGAAACACCATATATTTT.

V gene TRBV9 combines with J gene TRBJ2-3; D perhaps matches TRBD2 (7 bases). Between the trimmed V and J ends, which lost 2 bases and 5 bases, there was a span of 15 bases. The CDR3 covers 15 residues. Germline V gives CDR1 SGDLS, CDR2 YYNGEE. CDR3 sequence: CASSVGGGEGDTQYF. CDR3 DNA: TGTGCCAGCAGCGTTGGAGGGGGGGAGGGAGATACGCAGTATTTT.

V is TRBV28 and J is TRBJ1-2; D ambiguous. V was shortened by 5 bases and J by 2 bases, with 15 bases between the two germline ends. CDR3 length equals 15 residues. Germline V gene sequence: CDR1 MDHEN, CDR2 SYDVKM. CDR3 sequence: CASSTDEEANYGYTF. The CDR3 region has the DNA TGTGCCAGCAGTACCGACGAGGAGGCCAACTATGGCTACACCTTC.

The chain joins TRBV10-2 to TRBJ1-2; a weak D match, TRBD1 (6 bases). Trimming cost V 10 bases and J 4 bases, with 19 bases left between them. Germline CDR1 WSHSY, CDR2 SAAADI. This CDR3 contains 14 residues. CDR3 region: CATSIGQQGYGYTF. In nucleotides, the CDR3 is TGCGCCACCTCTATAGGACAACAGGGCTATGGCTACACCTTC.

This clone appeared a single time. The chain links TRBV5-1 to TRBJ2-3, with 9 positions matching TRBD2. V was clipped by 6 bases and J by 2 bases; unmatched bases: 10. The CDR3 is 16 residues long. Germline V gene sequence: CDR1 SGHRS, CDR2 YFSETQ. CDR3 nucleotides: TGCGCCAGCACACGGCGGCAGCGGGGGGCCACAGATACGCAGTATTTT. Amino acid sequence: CASTRRQRGATDTQYF.

This clone was counted once. V and J are TRBV5-6 and TRBJ2-1; TRBD1 agrees at 7 bases. The CDR3 contains 16 residues. Germline CDR1 reads SGHDT; CDR2 reads YYEEEE. V lost 2 bases to trimming and J lost 2 bases; unmatched junction nucleotides: 7. The CDR3 loop is CASSFQQGSTYNEQFF. The CDR3 DNA reads TGTGCCAGCAGCTTTCAACAGGGGAGTACCTACAATGAGCAGTTCTTC.

The chain has TRBV4-2 and TRBJ2-2; 8 nucleotides align to TRBD2. Germline V CDR1 and CDR2: LGHNA, YNFKEQ. The ends lost 4 bases at V and 6 bases at J; junction bases unmatched: 10. The CDR3 totals 16 residues. In DNA, the CDR3 is TGTGCCAGCAGCCTTAATCCCACGGGGGGGGCCGGGGAGCTGTTTTTT. Its protein product is CASSLNPTGGAGELFF.

This clone was recorded a few times. This chain links TRBV5-5 with TRBJ2-1, with 10 bases that match TRBD1. Germline V gene data show CDR1 as SGHKS and CDR2 as YYEKEE (reference sequence). The V and J ends lost 6 bases and 7 bases, in that order; junction bases with no gene match: 10. The CDR3 runs to 15 residues. CDR3 bases: TGTGCCAGCACCGGTAGACAGGGGGCTATAAATGAGCAGTTCTTC. Protein sequence: CASTGRQGAINEQFF.

The CDR3 region has the DNA TGTGCCAGCAGCAAAGAGGGGGATGGCTACACCTTC. Protein: CASSKEGDGYTF. The chain uses TRBV21-1 and TRBJ1-2; the table assigns TRBD1, which was not confirmed against the DNA. TRBV21-1 constitutes a pseudogene. The CDR3 loop spans 12 amino acids.

The chain joins TRBV30 to TRBJ2-3; TRBD2 aligns across 9 bases. J lost 2 bases, V lost 5 bases, and 2 bases had no gene match. CDR1 and CDR2 (germline): GTSNPN, SVGIG (reference sequence). The CDR3 has 13 residues. The CDR3 DNA is TGTGCCTGGCTAGCGGGGAACACAGATACGCAGTATTTT. Translation gives CAWLAGNTDTQYF. Variable domain in full (rest from reference TRBV30 and TRBJ2-3): SQTIHQWPATLVQPVGSPLSLECTVEGTSNPNLYWYRQAAGRGLQLLFYSVGIGQISSEVPQNLSASRPQDRQFILSSKKLLLSDSGFYLCAWLAGNTDTQYFGPGTRLTVL.

V is TRBV15 and J is TRBJ1-5; 9 nucleotides align to TRBD1. This CDR3 is 14 amino acids long. V lost 6 bases to trimming and J lost 5 bases; unmatched junction nucleotides: 5. Germline assignment: CDR1 LNHNV and CDR2 YYDKDF (reference sequence). This CDR3 reads CATSTGQGDQPQHF. The CDR3 DNA sequence: TGTGCCACCAGTACGGGACAGGGTGATCAGCCCCAGCATTTT.

The chain has TRBV28 and TRBJ1-2; 10 bases agree with TRBD1. The germline CDR1 and CDR2 sequences are MDHEN and SYDVKM. V lost 5 bases to trimming and J lost 9 bases; unmatched junction nucleotides: 12. This CDR3 is built from 15 residues. The CDR3 region is CASSDPGTGEWSYTF. Written as DNA, the CDR3 is TGTGCCAGCAGTGACCCCGGGACAGGGGAATGGAGCTACACCTTC.

This chain uses TRBV7-9 with TRBJ1-1; possibly TRBD1 for D (6 bases). From germline, CDR1 is SEHNR and CDR2 FQNEAQ (reference sequence). The CDR3 extends over 18 amino acids. V was cut by 1 base and J by 0 bases, with 18 bases left in between. CDR3 residues: CASSLVGQPTLVNTEAFF. CDR3 nucleotides: TGTGCCAGCAGCTTAGTAGGACAGCCAACCTTAGTGAACACTGAAGCTTTCTTT. The whole variable domain, filled in from reference TRBV7-9 and TRBJ1-1, reads DTGVSQNPRHKITKRGQNVTFRCDPISEHNRLYWYRQTLGQGPEFLTYFQNEAQLEKSRLLSDRFSAERPKGSFSTLEIQRTEQGDSAMYLCASSLVGQPTLVNTEAFFGQGTRLTVV.

The V gene is TRBV2, the J gene TRBJ1-5, with 7 bases that match TRBD1. Germline loops: CDR1 SNHLY, CDR2 FYNNEI. V shed 4 bases and J 1 base; nucleotides not matched to a gene: 4. This CDR3 has 15 residues. As DNA, the CDR3 is TGTGCCAGCAGTGTGGTGGGACAGAGCAATCAGCCCCAGCATTTT. This translates into CASSVVGQSNQPQHF.

This clone was seen more than once but under ten times. The J gene is TRBJ1-2, the V gene TRBV28, with 8 bases aligning to TRBD1. Germline trimming cut 5 bases from V and 7 bases from J; bases unmatched to any gene: 12. The CDR3 length is 15 residues. Germline CDR1 and CDR2: MDHEN and SYDVKM. This CDR3 reads CASSRAGDRIFGYTF. CDR3 coding DNA: TGTGCCAGCAGTCGCGCCGGGGACAGGATTTTTGGCTACACCTTC.

This clone was detected a few times. This chain joins TRBV4-3 and TRBJ2-7, with 9 bases fitting TRBD1. The junction had 3 bases not matched to a gene; V was cut back by 1 base and J by 2 bases. This CDR3 contains 15 residues. Germline loops: CDR1 LGHNA, CDR2 YSLEER. The CDR3 spells CASSQVGTGPYEQYF. CDR3 DNA: TGCGCCAGCAGCCAAGTCGGGACAGGGCCCTACGAGCAGTACTTC.

J is TRBJ2-1 and V is TRBV7-2; TRBD2 aligns across 12 bases. Trimming cost V 1 base and J 7 bases; bases outside gene matches: 14. The CDR3 loop spans 19 amino acids. The germline CDR1 and CDR2 sequences are SGHTA and FQGNSA. The CDR3 sequence is CASSLDLGASGGALNEQFF. The CDR3 DNA reads TGTGCCAGCAGCTTAGACCTTGGGGCTAGCGGGGGGGCCTTGAATGAGCAGTTCTTC.

The V gene is TRBV15, the J gene TRBJ1-1; TRBD1 agrees at 7 bases. CDR3 length: 15 residues. V dropped 5 bases and J dropped 2; count of bases not matched to a gene: 8. In germline, CDR1 is LNHNV, CDR2 YYDKDF (reference sequence). CDR3 nucleotide sequence: TGTGCCACCAGCGGTGCACAGGGGAGTAACACTGAAGCTTTCTTT. Its protein product is CATSGAQGSNTEAFF.

The J gene is TRBJ1-4, the V gene TRBV5-8, with D perhaps matching TRBD1 (6 bases). This CDR3 is built from 17 residues. CDR1 and CDR2 from the germline V gene are SGHTS and YDEGEE. V shed 4 bases and J shed 8 bases, with 24 bases lying between them. CDR3 sequence reads: CASSGGRQGSMWEKLFF. For the CDR3, the DNA is TGTGCCAGCAGCGGTGGTCGTCAGGGGAGTATGTGGGAAAAACTGTTTTTT.

This chain uses TRBV30 with TRBJ1-6; D call uncertain. V dropped 0 bases and J dropped 5 bases, with 11 bases sitting between them. This CDR3 region has 15 residues. CDR1 GTSNPN and CDR2 SVGIG come from the germline V gene (reference sequence). This CDR3 reads CAWSVLGGNNSPLHF. The CDR3 nucleotides are TGTGCCTGGAGTGTTCTTGGCGGCAATAATTCACCCCTCCACTTT.

This clone has more than one count but fewer than ten. This chain joins TRBV10-3 and TRBJ1-3; tentative D call: TRBD1 (6 bases). The V and J ends lost 10 bases and 0 bases respectively, with 13 bases between them. CDR1 ENHRY and CDR2 SYGVKD come from the germline V gene. The CDR3 runs 14 residues. The CDR3, as DNA: TGTGCCACTCTTATAGGGGGCTCTGGAAACACCATATATTTT. Its protein is CATLIGGSGNTIYF.